The 19 T cell receptor beta chains in this list originate from one sample, sequenced in a study of blood T cell repertoires in COVID-19 (dated by TCRdb to about 2020). The library was prepared using the immunoSEQ multiplex PCR assay. The table comes from immuneACCESS by way of TCRdb, which keeps in-frame sequences with V and J called. Part of the clones is missing from these tables; in studies checked, under half for an unresolved V gene and the rest for unknown reasons. Within this sample are 100,000 or so clones, with 90% to 95% of them counted one time only. The leading ten clones occupy less than 5% of the sample. Input material: peripheral blood. These receptors were collected from a human donor with active COVID-19. The donor label of this sample is uncertain.

The chain uses TRBV5-1 and TRBJ1-3; no clear D gene. CDR1 and CDR2 from the germline V gene are SGHRS and YFSETQ. V dropped 3 bases and J dropped 2 bases, with 18 bases sitting between them. The CDR3 is 17 amino acids. CDR3 sequence reads: CASSSVGLTDAGNTIYF. The CDR3 DNA sequence: TGCGCCAGCAGCTCGGTCGGCTTAACAGATGCTGGAAACACCATATATTTT.

This clone was found once. The chain couples TRBV2 to TRBJ2-7, with D tentatively TRBD2 (7 bases). V lost 7 bases, J lost 4 bases, and 20 bases lay in between. The CDR3 runs to 15 residues. Germline values: CDR1 SNHLY, CDR2 FYNNEI. CDR3 in amino acids: CASTMTGGQGYEQYF. The CDR3 DNA sequence: TGTGCCAGCACTATGACCGGGGGGCAGGGGTACGAGCAGTACTTC.

The J gene is TRBJ1-2, the V gene TRBV18; weak D call: TRBD1 (6 bases). Germline lookup yields CDR1 KGHSH and CDR2 LQKENI. The length of the CDR3 is 13 residues. V was clipped by 6 bases and J by 2 bases, with 10 bases between them. The CDR3 DNA follows: TGTGCCAGCTCCCGAGGACAGAACTATGGCTACACCTTC. Translation: CASSRGQNYGYTF.

J is TRBJ2-7 and V is TRBV13, with no clear D. The V end was cut by 3 bases, the J end by 0 bases, with 3 bases between. Germline V lookup: CDR1 PRHDT, CDR2 FYEKMQ (reference sequence). CDR3 size: 12 residues. The CDR3 nucleotides are TGTGCCAGCAGCTTCTACTCCTACGAGCAGTACTTC. Translation: CASSFYSYEQYF.

The chain employs TRBV11-3 and TRBJ2-7; D is possibly TRBD2 (5 bases). This CDR3 contains 12 residues. The V gene's germline CDR1 is SGHNT and CDR2 YENEEA. V was shortened by 5 bases and J by 7 bases, with 12 bases between the two germline ends. The CDR3 region is CASSRTDWEQYF. CDR3 coding DNA: TGTGCCAGCAGCCGGACTGACTGGGAGCAGTACTTC.

Only one count was recorded for this clone. V usage is TRBV28 and J usage is TRBJ1-5; D gene unclear. Germline V CDR1 and CDR2: MDHEN, SYDVKM. V was pared by 3 bases and J by 7 bases, with 7 bases between. The length of the CDR3 is 12 residues. CDR3 protein: CASSLSGQPQHF. CDR3 coding DNA: TGTGCCAGCAGTTTGTCAGGACAGCCCCAGCATTTT.

The CDR3 bases are TGTGCCAGCAGCTTAGTGGGTTGGGGGCCGTATGGCTACACCTTC. Translating gives CASSLVGWGPYGYTF. This chain joins TRBV11-2 and TRBJ1-2, with a weak D call TRBD1 (6 bases). Trimming cost V 1 base and J 5 bases, with 14 bases left between them. Germline V gene lookup returns CDR1 SGHAT and CDR2 FQNNGV. The CDR3 runs 15 residues.

The rearrangement uses TRBV2 and TRBJ2-2, with D tentatively TRBD1 (5 bases). The CDR3 length is 15 residues. Germline V lookup: CDR1 SNHLY, CDR2 FYNNEI. V lost 2 bases and J lost 4, with 11 bases in between. The CDR3 DNA reads as TGTGCCAGCAGTGAAACCGGAAGGGGCACCGGGGAGCTGTTTTTT. It translates to CASSETGRGTGELFF. Full variable domain (outside the CDR3, taken from reference TRBV2 and TRBJ2-2): EPEVTQTPSHQVTQMGQEVILRCVPISNHLYFYWYRQILGQKVEFLVSFYNNEISEKSEIFDDQFSVERPDGSNFTLKIRSTKLEDSAMYFCASSETGRGTGELFFGEGSRLTVL.

This clone is a singleton in its sample. This chain uses TRBV6-5 with TRBJ2-7; 14 nucleotides agree with TRBD2. The CDR3 totals 14 residues. Unmatched junction bases numbered 13, after V lost 8 bases and J lost 13 bases. The germline V gene encodes CDR1 MNHEY and CDR2 SVGAGI. DNA of the CDR3: TGTGCCAGCCTCTCCGGACTAGCGGGAGGAGCCCTCTACTTC. Amino acid sequence: CASLSGLAGGALYF.

The chain links TRBV6-5 to TRBJ1-3; D is possibly TRBD1 (5 bases). The ends were cut back, 4 bases at V and 4 bases at J, with 11 bases in the middle. From germline, CDR1 is MNHEY and CDR2 SVGAGI. The CDR3 runs 14 residues. The CDR3 loop reads CASSWTPGGNTIYF. The DNA of the CDR3 is TGTGCCAGCAGTTGGACCCCAGGGGGAAACACCATATATTTT.

The chain joins TRBV7-8 to TRBJ2-7; 8 bases fit TRBD1. There are 15 residues in the CDR3. Germline V gene data show CDR1 as SGHVS and CDR2 as FQNEAQ. V lost 5 bases to trimming and J lost 0 bases; unmatched junction nucleotides: 6. The CDR3, as DNA: TGTGCCAGCAGCCGATTGACAGGGGACTCCTACGAGCAGTACTTC. Its protein product is CASSRLTGDSYEQYF.

The V gene is TRBV5-4, the J gene TRBJ1-2; 7 nucleotides agree with TRBD1. V was pared by 0 bases and J by 5 bases, with 4 bases of the junction left unmatched. The CDR3 sequence is 14 residues long. Germline V CDR1 and CDR2: SGHNT, YYREEE (reference sequence). CDR3 sequence (DNA): TGTGCCAGCAGCTTGGAAACAGGGGTTTATGGCTACACCTTC. As protein: CASSLETGVYGYTF.

This clone was observed a single time. The J gene is TRBJ1-2, the V gene TRBV18, with D unresolved. Germline loops: CDR1 KGHSH, CDR2 LQKENI. There are 16 residues in the CDR3. V was cut by 2 bases and J by 10 bases, with 23 bases left in between. The CDR3 region is CASSPVPGKAGSVYTF. CDR3 DNA: TGTGCCAGCTCACCAGTCCCCGGGAAGGCTGGTTCTGTCTACACCTTC.

Concerning this clone itself: The same CDR3 arises from other DNA sequences in this sample as well. The V and J genes are TRBV18 and TRBJ2-6; tentative D call: TRBD1 (6 bases). With 6 bases removed from V and 0 bases from J, the gap between germline ends came to 12 bases. This CDR3 spans 16 amino acids. From germline, CDR1 is KGHSH and CDR2 LQKENI. CDR3: CASSPTGGSGANVLTF. The DNA of the CDR3 is TGTGCCAGCTCCCCGACAGGCGGCTCTGGGGCCAACGTCCTGACTTTC.

The rearrangement joins TRBV3-1 (or the pseudogene TRBV3-2) to TRBJ2-1; D is perhaps TRBD2 (6 bases). CDR3 length: 12 amino acids. Germline CDR1 reads LGHDT; CDR2 reads YNNKEL (reference sequence). The V end lost 7 bases, the J end lost 7 bases, and 11 bases lay between the germline ends. CDR3 residues: CASTVSGNEQFF. The CDR3 DNA follows: TGTGCCAGCACCGTGAGCGGGAATGAGCAGTTCTTC.

This clone was seen only once. The rearrangement uses TRBV7-2 and TRBJ2-1, with 9 positions matching TRBD2. Looked up from germline, CDR1 is SGHTA and CDR2 is FQGNSA. CDR3 length equals 14 residues. J lost 7 bases, V lost 5 bases, and 6 bases had no gene match. The CDR3 nucleotides are TGTGCCAGCAGCGCTAGCGGGATCCTTAATGAGCAGTTCTTC. Its protein is CASSASGILNEQFF.

With respect to this clone: Other DNA sequences of this sample code for an identical CDR3. The chain carries TRBV5-1 and TRBJ2-5, with a weak D call TRBD1 (6 bases). V was clipped by 0 bases and J by 5 bases, with 8 bases between them. The CDR3 is 13 residues long. CDR1 is SGHRS, CDR2 YFSETQ, per germline. The CDR3 DNA follows: TGCGCCAGCAGCTTGGACAGGGCTGAGACCCAGTACTTC. It translates to CASSLDRAETQYF.

The chain has TRBV19 and TRBJ1-2; 12 positions agree with TRBD1. The V and J ends lost 8 bases and 4 bases, in that order; junction bases with no gene match: 11. This CDR3 has 16 residues. Germline V CDR1 and CDR2: LNHDA, SQIVND (reference sequence). The CDR3 DNA follows: TGTGCCAGTTCGCCGGGACAGGGGGCGAGATCCTATGGCTACACCTTC. It codes for CASSPGQGARSYGYTF.

This chain's CDR3 is CASSEEIGTGPPQHF. Written as DNA, the CDR3 is TGTGCCAGCAGTGAAGAGATTGGGACAGGTCCACCCCAGCATTTT. The chain employs TRBV2 and TRBJ1-5, with 8 positions matching TRBD1. The CDR3 covers 15 residues. Germline-derived CDR1 and CDR2 are SNHLY and FYNNEI. Trimming removed 1 base from V and 10 bases from J; junction bases left unmatched: 9.